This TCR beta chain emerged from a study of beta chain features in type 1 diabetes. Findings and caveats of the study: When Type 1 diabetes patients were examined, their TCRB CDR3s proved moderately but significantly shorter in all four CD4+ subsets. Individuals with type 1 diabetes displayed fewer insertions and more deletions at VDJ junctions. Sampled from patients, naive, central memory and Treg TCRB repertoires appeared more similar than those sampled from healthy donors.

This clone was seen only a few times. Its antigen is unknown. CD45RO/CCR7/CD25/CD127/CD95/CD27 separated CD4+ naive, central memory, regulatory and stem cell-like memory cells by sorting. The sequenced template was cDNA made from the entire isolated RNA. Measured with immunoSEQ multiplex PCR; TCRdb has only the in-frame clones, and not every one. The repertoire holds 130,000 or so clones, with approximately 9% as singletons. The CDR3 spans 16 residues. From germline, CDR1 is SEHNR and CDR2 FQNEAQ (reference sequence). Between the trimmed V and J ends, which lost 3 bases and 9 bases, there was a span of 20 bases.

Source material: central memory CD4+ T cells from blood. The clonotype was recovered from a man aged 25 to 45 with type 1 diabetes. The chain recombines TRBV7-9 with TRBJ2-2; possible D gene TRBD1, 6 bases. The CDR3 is CASSFTSGTQTRELFF. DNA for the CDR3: TGTGCCAGCAGCTTCACCTCCGGGACACAGACCAGGGAGCTGTTTTTT. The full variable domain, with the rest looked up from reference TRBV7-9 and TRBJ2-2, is DTGVSQNPRHKITKRGQNVTFRCDPISEHNRLYWYRQTLGQGPEFLTYFQNEAQLEKSRLLSDRFSAERPKGSFSTLEIQRTEQGDSAMYLCASSFTSGTQTRELFFGEGSRLTVL.